These 5 T cell receptor beta chains were sequenced from one sample in a study of blood T cell repertoires in COVID-19. Measured with immunoSEQ multiplex PCR; TCRdb has only the in-frame clones, and not every one. Counted here are roughly 160,000 clones, almost 85% occurring once; the ten biggest clones make up approximately 9.9%. Material for sequencing was PBMCs or T cells enriched from blood (not recorded which). The receptor source for this set is a man in his fifties or sixties who had recovered from COVID-19.

The chain employs TRBV7-2 and TRBJ2-2; 11 nucleotides match TRBD2. The V and J ends lost 5 bases and 6 bases, in that order; junction bases with no gene match: 11. Per germline, CDR1 SGHTA and CDR2 FQGNSA. The CDR3 spans 17 residues. CDR3 DNA sequence: TGTGCCAGCAGCCTTGATGCGGGGGGACTAGCGGCCGGGGAGCTGTTTTTT. Translation gives CASSLDAGGLAAGELFF.

This sequence joins TRBV5-1 and TRBJ1-2, with 8 bases fitting TRBD1. The CDR3 loop spans 12 amino acids. The germline CDR1 and CDR2 sequences are SGHRS and YFSETQ. J lost 8 bases, V lost 4 bases, and 4 bases had no gene match. CDR3: CASSPDRDGYTF. The DNA of the CDR3 is TGCGCCAGCAGCCCGGACAGGGACGGCTACACCTTC.

This chain links TRBV5-5 with TRBJ2-7; 10 nucleotides agree with TRBD2. Per the germline V gene, CDR1 is SGHKS and CDR2 is YYEKEE (reference sequence). V trimming: 4 bases; J trimming: 12 bases; junction bases outside the gene matches: 13. This CDR3 has 14 amino acids. The chain's CDR3 is CASSIPGTSVSGYF. CDR3 sequence (DNA): TGTGCCAGCAGCATACCCGGGACTAGCGTATCAGGGTACTTC. Filled out from reference TRBV5-5 and TRBJ2-7, the complete variable domain reads DAGVTQSPTHLIKTRGQQVTLRCSPISGHKSVSWYQQVLGQGPQFIFQYYEKEERGRGNFPDRFSARQFPNYSSELNVNALLLGDSALYLCASSIPGTSVSGYFGPGTRLTVT.

The V call is TRBV6-5, the J call TRBJ2-1; D unresolved. With 0 bases removed from V and 12 bases from J, the gap between germline ends came to 12 bases. The CDR3 sequence is 13 residues long. Per the germline V gene, CDR1 is MNHEY and CDR2 is SVGAGI. The CDR3 loop is CASSYSSVRGQFF. CDR3 sequence (DNA): TGTGCCAGCAGTTACTCGAGTGTCCGCGGGCAGTTCTTC.

The chain employs TRBV9 and TRBJ2-6, with TRBD1 identical over 11 bases. The CDR3 has 19 amino acids. V lost 0 bases and J lost 2; bases outside the gene matches: 7. Germline lookup yields CDR1 SGDLS and CDR2 YYNGEE. The CDR3: CASSVERTGGLAGANVLTF. Here the CDR3 DNA reads TGTGCCAGCAGCGTAGAGAGGACAGGGGGCTTGGCTGGGGCCAACGTCCTGACTTTC.